The 26 T cell receptor beta chains below all came from one sample that was sequenced in a study of blood T cell repertoires in COVID-19. Here immunoSEQ multiplex PCR was the method, and the copy in TCRdb shows in-frame clones only, minus some. The repertoire includes approximately 97,000 clones, over 75% of them detected once, and under 15% sits in the top ten. The sample taken for sequencing was peripheral blood. The source is a human donor in a cohort sampled during active COVID-19.

The chain combines TRBV30 with TRBJ2-1; weak D call: TRBD2 (5 bases). Germline CDR1 and CDR2: GTSNPN and SVGIG (reference sequence). Trimming pared 0 bases from V and 9 bases from J, leaving 9 bases between. The CDR3 spans 12 residues. CDR3 residues: CAWSVRRGEQFF. CDR3 in DNA: TGTGCCTGGAGTGTACGACGGGGTGAGCAGTTCTTC. Filled out from reference TRBV30 and TRBJ2-1, the complete variable domain reads SQTIHQWPATLVQPVGSPLSLECTVEGTSNPNLYWYRQAAGRGLQLLFYSVGIGQISSEVPQNLSASRPQDRQFILSSKKLLLSDSGFYLCAWSVRRGEQFFGPGTRLTVL.

The gene calls are TRBV12-3 or TRBV12-4 and TRBJ2-3; 8 bases line up with TRBD1. The CDR3 has 13 amino acids. The V and J ends lost 6 bases and 8 bases, in that order; junction bases with no gene match: 7. The CDR3 protein is CASSPDRVGTQYF. CDR3 bases: TGTGCCAGCAGCCCGGACAGGGTTGGTACGCAGTATTTT.

The chain links TRBV27 to TRBJ2-3, with 7 bases that match TRBD2. The V gene's germline CDR1 is MNHEY and CDR2 SMNVEV (reference sequence). CDR3 length: 13 amino acids. J was trimmed by 9 bases and V by 3 bases; bases with no gene match: 6. CDR3 loop: CASSFPGTMTQYF. CDR3 sequence (DNA): TGTGCCAGCAGTTTCCCCGGGACTATGACGCAGTATTTT.

This chain joins TRBV6-4 and TRBJ1-1; D uncertain. The CDR3 totals 13 residues. Germline V gene lookup returns CDR1 MRHNA and CDR2 SNTAGT. The germline V and J ends were trimmed by 5 bases and 0 bases, with 7 bases remaining between them. The CDR3 DNA reads as TGTGCCAGCAGTCCGGGTGTGAACACTGAAGCTTTCTTT. It translates to CASSPGVNTEAFF.

In this sample, this clone turned up a few times. V is TRBV19 and J is TRBJ2-1, with a tentative D call TRBD1 (5 bases). The V gene's germline CDR1 is LNHDA and CDR2 SQIVND (reference sequence). The CDR3 consists of 14 residues. The V and J ends lost 4 bases and 2 bases respectively, with 9 bases between them. The CDR3 region is CASSTPGPYNEQFF. The CDR3 bases are TGTGCCAGTAGTACCCCAGGGCCCTACAATGAGCAGTTCTTC.

Regarding this clone: At one boundary the junction diverges from the germline segment, which might be a read error. This same CDR3 is encoded by further DNA sequences in the sample. The chain employs TRBV9 and TRBJ1-2; 8 bases agree with TRBD1. The CDR3 is 15 amino acids. Germline assignment: CDR1 SGDLS and CDR2 YYNGEE. The CDR3 loop reads CASSPQGQGGYGYTF. The CDR3, as DNA: TGTGCCAGCAGCCCCCAAGGACAGGGAGGCTATGGCTATACCTTC.

V gene TRBV4-2 combines with J gene TRBJ2-3; the D gene is possibly TRBD2 (6 bases). The V end lost 1 base, the J end lost 1 base, and 15 bases lay between the germline ends. CDR1 LGHNA and CDR2 YNFKEQ come from the germline V gene. The CDR3 has 17 residues. CDR3 residues: CASSQGLGGIGTDTQYF. The CDR3 DNA reads TGTGCCAGCAGCCAAGGATTGGGCGGGATTGGCACAGATACGCAGTATTTT.

In its sample, this clone was seen a few times. DNA for the CDR3: TGTGCCAGCAGCCCCAGGGACAGTGAACTTTATGGCTACACCTTC. This translates into CASSPRDSELYGYTF. The rearrangement links TRBV9 to TRBJ1-2; the match to TRBD1 covers 7 bases. This CDR3 region has 15 residues. Germline V lookup: CDR1 SGDLS, CDR2 YYNGEE. The V segment lost 4 bases and the J segment 5 bases; nucleotides outside the gene matches: 11.

DNA for the CDR3: TGTGCCAGCAGCTTAGACGGGAGGGCCCCCAACAATGAGCAGTTCTTC. This sequence encodes CASSLDGRAPNNEQFF. The chain couples TRBV7-2 to TRBJ2-1; TRBD2 matches at 8 bases. The length of the CDR3 is 16 residues. Germline CDR1 and CDR2: SGHTA and FQGNSA. The junction had 7 bases not matched to a gene; V was cut back by 1 base and J by 5 bases.

CDR3 amino acids: CASSLGRDTGELFF. The CDR3 bases are TGTGCCAGCAGCTTAGGGCGGGACACCGGGGAGCTGTTTTTT. The chain has TRBV9 and TRBJ2-2, with a possible D match to TRBD2 (5 bases). The CDR3 is made up of 14 amino acids. Trimming left V 4 bases short and J 3 bases short, with 10 bases between. Germline assignment: CDR1 SGDLS and CDR2 YYNGEE.

The J gene is TRBJ2-5, the V gene TRBV6-5, with 7 positions matching TRBD2. CDR1 MNHEY and CDR2 SVGAGI come from the germline V gene. CDR3 length: 15 amino acids. J lost 4 bases, V lost 8 bases, and 13 bases had no gene match. The DNA of the CDR3 is TGTGCCAGCCTGAGTGAAGCGGGATCCCGAGAGACCCAGTACTTC. Protein product: CASLSEAGSRETQYF.

The rearrangement links TRBV6-5 to TRBJ1-1; no reliable D call. CDR1 MNHEY and CDR2 SVGAGI come from the germline V gene. The CDR3 extends over 14 amino acids. Trimming shortened V by 2 bases and J by 5 bases, and 12 bases separated the two germline ends. The CDR3 region is CASSYGGSGTEAFF. The DNA of the CDR3 is TGTGCCAGCAGTTACGGAGGGTCCGGGACTGAAGCTTTCTTT.

The chain carries TRBV5-6 and TRBJ1-2, with D possibly being TRBD1 (6 bases). The germline V gene encodes CDR1 SGHDT and CDR2 YYEEEE. Trimming pared 3 bases from V and 7 bases from J, leaving 13 bases between. The CDR3 length is 13 residues. The CDR3 protein is CASSWGPGPGYTF. As DNA, the CDR3 is TGTGCCAGCAGCTGGGGGCCCGGCCCTGGCTACACCTTC.

This clone has just a few counts. This sequence joins TRBV28 and TRBJ1-2; 7 positions match TRBD1. Germline values: CDR1 MDHEN, CDR2 SYDVKM. J gave up 4 bases and V 6 bases, and 5 bases lay outside the gene matches. The CDR3 has 13 residues. The CDR3 coding sequence is TGTGCCAGCAGACCGGGACAGACCTATGGCTACACCTTC. This sequence encodes CASRPGQTYGYTF.

V gene TRBV3-1 (or the pseudogene TRBV3-2) combines with J gene TRBJ1-2; D unclear. Trimming took off 1 base at V and 5 bases at J, with 14 bases between the two ends. The CDR3 extends over 15 amino acids. Germline values: CDR1 LGHDT, CDR2 YNNKEL (reference sequence). The CDR3 nucleotides read TGTGCCAGCAGCCAAGGACTCCAGGAGGGATATGGCTACACCTTC. This encodes CASSQGLQEGYGYTF.

Points on this clone: The junction shows a germline mismatch at one end, possibly a read error. V gene TRBV5-1 combines with J gene TRBJ2-1; D perhaps matches TRBD2 (7 bases). The CDR3 has 15 amino acids. CDR1 is SGHRS and CDR2 is YFSETQ in the germline V gene. The CDR3 DNA reads TGCGCCAGCAGGTTGGGGGGGGGCGCGTACAATGAGCAGTTCTTC. Protein: CASRLGGGAYNEQFF.

The gene calls are TRBV7-2 and TRBJ2-3, with D unresolved. The germline gives CDR1 SGHTA, CDR2 FQGNSA. CDR3 length: 15 residues. Trimming stripped 4 bases from V and 6 bases from J, with 17 bases between. CDR3 coding DNA: TGTGCCAGCAGCTCGATGGGCCCCCCCACGGATACGCAGTATTTT. As protein: CASSSMGPPTDTQYF.

The chain couples TRBV14 to TRBJ2-3, with TRBD2 matching over 10 bases. Trimming took 4 bases from V and 5 from J; bases not matched to a gene: 9. Looked up from germline, CDR1 is SGHDN and CDR2 is FVKESK. This CDR3 has 16 amino acids. The CDR3 bases are TGTGCCAGCAGCCTTAGGACTAGCGGCAGGGGAGATACGCAGTATTTT. Residues: CASSLRTSGRGDTQYF.

The J gene is TRBJ1-2, the V gene TRBV12-5; D is unresolved. V lost 1 base, J lost 8 bases, and 14 bases lay in between. CDR3 length equals 14 residues. From germline, CDR1 is LGHNT and CDR2 FRNRAP. In DNA form, the CDR3 reads TGTGCTAGTGGTTTGGCGACCGGGATACAGGGCTACACCTTC. As protein: CASGLATGIQGYTF.

This clone appeared once. J is TRBJ2-7 and V is TRBV18; 10 bases agree with TRBD2. This CDR3 comprises 15 residues. Germline V gene data show CDR1 as KGHSH and CDR2 as LQKENI. The trim removed 2 bases at V and 2 bases at J, leaving 3 bases unmatched. The CDR3 protein is CASSPGTSVPYEQYF. The CDR3 coding sequence is TGTGCCAGCTCACCAGGGACTAGCGTTCCCTACGAGCAGTACTTC.

The chain combines TRBV6-5 with TRBJ1-3; D not certain. This CDR3 contains 14 residues. Trimming took off 0 bases at V and 3 bases at J, with 6 bases between the two ends. The germline CDR1 and CDR2 sequences are MNHEY and SVGAGI. Here the CDR3 reads CASSYSTLGNTIYF. The DNA of the CDR3 is TGTGCCAGCAGTTACTCGACACTTGGAAACACCATATATTTT.

This chain connects TRBV29-1 to TRBJ2-5; the match to TRBD2 covers 7 bases. Germline lookup yields CDR1 SQVTM and CDR2 ANQGSEA. The CDR3 runs to 14 residues. The V and J ends lost 8 bases and 2 bases, in that order; junction bases with no gene match: 11. The DNA for the CDR3 is TGCAGCTTCTCCCGGGCGGGGGTTCAAGAGACCCAGTACTTC. Translation gives CSFSRAGVQETQYF.

The V and J genes are TRBV18 and TRBJ1-1; D remains unclear. CDR3 length: 13 amino acids. Between the trimmed V and J ends, which lost 3 bases and 6 bases, there was a span of 11 bases. From germline, CDR1 is KGHSH and CDR2 LQKENI. CDR3 region: CASSPQVDSEAFF. Written as DNA, the CDR3 is TGTGCCAGCTCACCCCAGGTGGATTCTGAAGCTTTCTTT.

In regard to this clone: This sample includes further DNA sequences coding for the same CDR3. This chain joins TRBV5-1 and TRBJ2-2; TRBD1 might be the D (5 bases). This CDR3 region has 14 residues. The germline V gene has CDR1 SGHRS and CDR2 YFSETQ. V lost 4 bases and J lost 1, with 8 bases in between. CDR3 protein: CASSPTGNTGELFF. Written as DNA, the CDR3 is TGCGCCAGCAGCCCTACAGGGAACACCGGGGAGCTGTTTTTT. Full variable domain (outside the CDR3, taken from reference TRBV5-1 and TRBJ2-2): KAGVTQTPRYLIKTRGQQVTLSCSPISGHRSVSWYQQTPGQGLQFLFEYFSETQRNKGNFPGRFSGRQFSNSRSEMNVSTLELGDSALYLCASSPTGNTGELFFGEGSRLTVL.

V is TRBV27 and J is TRBJ2-3, with 7 bases fitting TRBD1. V shed 4 bases and J 15 bases; nucleotides not matched to a gene: 16. The V gene's germline CDR1 is MNHEY and CDR2 SMNVEV (reference sequence). CDR3 length equals 14 residues. For the CDR3, the DNA is TGTGCCAGCAGTTGGGACAGTGCAACGAATGTTATATATTTT. Translation gives CASSWDSATNVIYF.

V is TRBV28 and J is TRBJ2-1; 8 positions agree with TRBD2. The germline V gene has CDR1 MDHEN and CDR2 SYDVKM. CDR3 size: 18 residues. V shed 3 bases, J shed 5 bases, and the junction held 15 bases outside the gene matches. The CDR3 reads CASSFPSGGDGRDNEQFF. CDR3 nucleotide sequence: TGTGCCAGCAGTTTCCCCTCGGGAGGTGACGGGAGGGACAATGAGCAGTTCTTC.